A single sample gave rise to the 19 T cell receptor beta chains below, sequenced in a study of control samples from healthy donors and cancer patients. Here immunoSEQ multiplex PCR was the method, and the copy in TCRdb shows in-frame clones only, minus some. Of 150,000 to 200,000 clones in the sample, over 95% were seen once. The sample comprised blood. These receptors were taken from a woman aged 25 to 39 in good health.

The rearrangement joins TRBV10-3 to TRBJ2-1; perhaps TRBD2 as D (6 bases). V lost 4 bases and J 3 bases, leaving 10 bases between the germline ends. Germline V lookup: CDR1 ENHRY, CDR2 SYGVKD. There are 14 residues in the CDR3. The CDR3 is CAISGWRDYNEQFF. CDR3 DNA: TGTGCCATCAGTGGTTGGAGGGACTACAATGAGCAGTTCTTC.

V is TRBV11-2 and J is TRBJ2-7; 9 bases are shared with TRBD1. The J segment lost 4 bases and the V segment lost 6 bases, leaving 10 bases of the junction unmatched. CDR3 length equals 15 residues. Germline loops: CDR1 SGHAT, CDR2 FQNNGV. CDR3 nucleotide sequence: TGTGCCAGCAGACCTCCGGGACAGGGACGGTACGAGCAGTACTTC. It codes for CASRPPGQGRYEQYF.

This clone appeared once. The V gene is TRBV4-2, the J gene TRBJ2-3, with D hard to call. V was trimmed by 0 bases and J by 2 bases, leaving 3 bases between them. Germline V CDR1 and CDR2: LGHNA, YNFKEQ. The CDR3 is made up of 13 amino acids. The chain's CDR3 is CASSQDNTDTQYF. The CDR3 nucleotides read TGTGCCAGCAGCCAAGACAACACAGATACGCAGTATTTT.

The DNA of the CDR3 is TGTGCCAGCAGCCGCGGGGGTAGCGGGAGCTCTGGATACATTCAGTACTTC. Protein: CASSRGGSGSSGYIQYF. The rearrangement links TRBV7-2 to TRBJ2-4, with 9 bases fitting TRBD2. Germline CDR1 and CDR2: SGHTA and FQGNSA. The CDR3 loop spans 17 amino acids. Trimming at V came to 5 bases and at J to 8 bases, leaving 16 bases not matched to a gene.

The chain is built from TRBV19 and TRBJ1-1; 9 nucleotides match TRBD1. Germline CDR1 and CDR2: LNHDA and SQIVND (reference sequence). The V gene end was trimmed by 3 bases and the J gene end by 0 bases; junction bases not matched to a gene: 11. CDR3 length equals 18 residues. This CDR3 is CASSINGQGFNMNTEAFF. CDR3 sequence (DNA): TGTGCCAGTAGTATTAACGGACAGGGGTTTAATATGAACACTGAAGCTTTCTTT.

The chain links TRBV2 to TRBJ1-1, with a tentative D call TRBD1 (6 bases). The CDR3 has 13 amino acids. V lost 9 bases and J lost 1, with 12 bases in between. The germline V gene encodes CDR1 SNHLY and CDR2 FYNNEI. In nucleotides, the CDR3 is TGTGCCAGGGGACCGGGGGCGAACACTGAAGCTTTCTTT. It encodes CARGPGANTEAFF.

V usage is TRBV2 and J usage is TRBJ2-3; 11 nucleotides align to TRBD2. The CDR3 spans 15 residues. The germline gives CDR1 SNHLY, CDR2 FYNNEI. J was trimmed by 2 bases and V by 7 bases; bases with no gene match: 5. CDR3 sequence reads: CASKGGLAVTDTQYF. The CDR3 DNA reads as TGTGCCAGCAAGGGGGGACTAGCGGTCACAGATACGCAGTATTTT.

The table lists this clone with a count of one. The chain employs TRBV11-3 and TRBJ2-3; 10 positions agree with TRBD2. J gave up 2 bases and V 4 bases, and 3 bases lay outside the gene matches. There are 15 residues in the CDR3. The germline V gene has CDR1 SGHNT and CDR2 YENEEA. CDR3 DNA sequence: TGTGCCAGCAGCTCTAGCGGGGGTGTCACAGATACGCAGTATTTT. It yields the protein CASSSSGGVTDTQYF. Together with reference TRBV11-3 and TRBJ2-3, the CDR3 gives the full variable domain: EAGVVQSPRYKIIEKKQPVAFWCNPISGHNTLYWYLQNLGQGPELLIRYENEEAVDDSQLPKDRFSAERLKGVDSTLKIQPAELGDSAVYLCASSSSGGVTDTQYFGPGTRLTVL.

The chain links TRBV13 to TRBJ2-5; 9 bases map to TRBD1. This CDR3 has 16 residues. Germline V CDR1 and CDR2: PRHDT, FYEKMQ (reference sequence). Losses at the gene ends were 3 bases for V and 5 bases for J; bases not matched to a gene: 10. The CDR3 loop is CASSFFRDRASETQYF. The CDR3 nucleotides read TGTGCCAGCAGCTTCTTCCGGGACAGGGCATCCGAGACCCAGTACTTC.

The chain couples TRBV12-2 to TRBJ2-7; TRBD1, the table's D call, was not compared with the DNA. TRBV12-2 is a recognized pseudogene. The CDR3 sequence is 16 residues long. This CDR3 reads CASRSLRDRNFYEQYF. The CDR3 DNA is TGTGCAAGTCGCTCCCTCCGGGACAGGAATTTCTACGAGCAGTACTTC.

The CDR3 reads CATSANGYEQYF. The DNA of the CDR3 is TGTGCCACCAGTGCTAACGGCTACGAGCAGTACTTC. The V gene is TRBV24-1, the J gene TRBJ2-7, with D uncertain. CDR1 and CDR2 from the germline V gene are KGHDR and SFDVKD. The CDR3 sequence is 12 residues long. V was trimmed by 5 bases and J by 3 bases, leaving 7 bases between them.

This chain joins TRBV28 and TRBJ2-5, with 8 bases that match TRBD1. CDR1 and CDR2 from the germline V gene are MDHEN and SYDVKM. This CDR3 has 14 amino acids. J was trimmed by 0 bases and V by 8 bases; bases with no gene match: 5. The CDR3 loop is CASGGQEYQETQYF. The CDR3 DNA sequence: TGTGCCAGCGGGGGACAGGAGTACCAAGAGACCCAGTACTTC.

V gene TRBV3-1 (or the pseudogene TRBV3-2) combines with J gene TRBJ2-1; TRBD2 aligns across 10 bases. Trimming took 1 base from V and 10 from J; bases not matched to a gene: 7. In germline, CDR1 is LGHDT, CDR2 YNNKEL (reference sequence). The CDR3 has 15 residues. The CDR3: CASSQVSSGRREQFF. The CDR3 nucleotides read TGTGCCAGCAGCCAAGTGTCTAGCGGGAGAAGGGAGCAGTTCTTC.

The chain carries TRBV3-1 (or the pseudogene TRBV3-2) and TRBJ2-5; D not certain. Germline CDR1 is LGHDT and CDR2 is YNNKEL (reference sequence). The V and J ends lost 4 bases and 4 bases respectively, with 13 bases between them. The CDR3 covers 14 residues. As DNA, the CDR3 is TGTGCCAGCAGCCTTAGACCCGCAGCAGAGACCCAGTACTTC. It is translated as CASSLRPAAETQYF.

The chain uses TRBV2 and TRBJ1-4; D may be TRBD1 (5 bases). Germline V gene sequence: CDR1 SNHLY, CDR2 FYNNEI. The CDR3 loop spans 14 amino acids. The ends were cut back, 2 bases at V and 7 bases at J, with 11 bases in the middle. DNA for the CDR3: TGTGCCAGCAGTGAAAGAGGGGAAGGTGAAAAACTGTTTTTT. This translates into CASSERGEGEKLFF.

CDR3 amino acids: CASSLKRNTGELFF. Written as DNA, the CDR3 is TGTGCCAGCAGCCTTAAGAGGAACACCGGGGAGCTGTTTTTT. The chain carries TRBV3-1 (or the pseudogene TRBV3-2) and TRBJ2-2; D is undetermined. Germline CDR1 reads LGHDT; CDR2 reads YNNKEL (reference sequence). The CDR3 has 14 amino acids. V was trimmed by 4 bases and J by 1 base, leaving 7 bases between them.

The rearrangement links TRBV7-9 to TRBJ1-2, with a weak D call TRBD1 (6 bases). V gave up 6 bases and J gave up 2 bases, with 16 bases separating them. The CDR3 runs 15 residues. CDR1 and CDR2 from the germline V gene are SEHNR and FQNEAQ (reference sequence). The DNA of the CDR3 is TGTGCCAGCAGTACGCTTGGAGGGACAAACTATGGCTACACCTTC. This gives the protein CASSTLGGTNYGYTF.

The V gene is TRBV3-1 (or the pseudogene TRBV3-2), the J gene TRBJ2-1, with D possibly matching TRBD2 (6 bases). V lost 0 bases and J 13 bases, leaving 19 bases between the germline ends. Germline V gene sequence: CDR1 LGHDT, CDR2 YNNKEL (reference sequence). The CDR3 loop spans 15 amino acids. Here the CDR3 DNA reads TGTGCCAGCAGCCAAGAAACACTAGCCCATCAGGGACAGTTCTTC. It codes for CASSQETLAHQGQFF.

This chain connects TRBV3-1 (or the pseudogene TRBV3-2) to TRBJ1-2, with 9 bases that match TRBD1. The V and J ends lost 1 base and 5 bases, in that order; junction bases with no gene match: 8. The CDR3 runs to 16 residues. Germline V gene lookup returns CDR1 LGHDT and CDR2 YNNKEL (reference sequence). The DNA for the CDR3 is TGTGCCAGCAGCCAAGTGGGGACAGGGTGGGAATATGGCTACACCTTC. Amino acid sequence: CASSQVGTGWEYGYTF.